The rows below give T cell receptor beta chains drawn from one sample of a study of cytomegalovirus exposure and HLA in healthy donors. This table comes from immunoSEQ multiplex PCR, and its TCRdb copy is limited to in-frame clones, with some not included. Of 190,000 or so clones listed, around 83% were seen once; the top ten hold roughly 10%. Sequenced input: PBMCs. These receptors came from a woman in her 50s in good health and CMV-seropositive. CDR3s include the opening cysteine and the closing phenylalanine or tryptophan. Each record gives: D gene, V gene, clone size, J gene, CDR3 DNA, CDR3 protein. The D gene is left open where the match is weak. Clone size is given for some rows only: seen once, a few or many times, or a class if the clone is expanded.

d_gene: -
v_gene: TRBV7-2
abundance: -
j_gene: TRBJ1-2
CDR3nt: TGTGCCAGCAGCTTAGTAGACGGGAACTATGGCTACACCTTC
CDR3aa: CASSLVDGNYGYTF

d_gene: -
v_gene: TRBV5-1
abundance: -
j_gene: TRBJ2-7
CDR3nt: TGCGCCAGCAGCTTTGACTTCACCGCCTCCTACGAGCAGTACTTC
CDR3aa: CASSFDFTASYEQYF

d_gene: -
v_gene: TRBV12-5
abundance: -
j_gene: TRBJ2-2
CDR3nt: TGTGCTGCCCGATACCCAAGACCGGGATCGTCCGGGGAGCTGTTTTTT
CDR3aa: CAARYPRPGSSGELFF

d_gene: TRBD1
v_gene: TRBV6-1
abundance: -
j_gene: TRBJ2-7
CDR3nt: TGTGCCAGCAGCCGGGACAGAAACGAGCAGTACTTC
CDR3aa: CASSRDRNEQYF

d_gene: -
v_gene: TRBV5-8
abundance: -
j_gene: TRBJ1-3
CDR3nt: TGTGCCAGCAGGTCACTGGGAAACACCATATATTTT
CDR3aa: CASRSLGNTIYF

d_gene: TRBD1
v_gene: TRBV5-4
abundance: -
j_gene: TRBJ2-7
CDR3nt: TGTGCCAGCAGCCGCGGGACAGGGACCTACGAGCAGTACTTC
CDR3aa: CASSRGTGTYEQYF

d_gene: -
v_gene: TRBV7-9
abundance: -
j_gene: TRBJ1-1
CDR3nt: TGTGCCAGCAGCTTAACAGCCAGGACTGAAGCTTTCTTT
CDR3aa: CASSLTARTEAFF

d_gene: TRBD2
v_gene: TRBV6-1
abundance: once
j_gene: TRBJ2-3
CDR3nt: TGTGCCAGCAGAATAGCGGGGGGCACAGATACGCAGTATTTT
CDR3aa: CASRIAGGTDTQYF

d_gene: TRBD2
v_gene: TRBV30
abundance: -
j_gene: TRBJ2-2
CDR3nt: TGTGCCTGGGCTTCACGGGGGGACACCGGGGAGCTGTTTTTT
CDR3aa: CAWASRGDTGELFF

d_gene: -
v_gene: TRBV2
abundance: -
j_gene: TRBJ1-1
CDR3nt: TGTGCCAGCAGTGACCTCCCCGAACCAGCAGCGAATCGGAGTGACACTGAAGCTTTCTTT
CDR3aa: CASSDLPEPAANRSDTEAFF

d_gene: TRBD1
v_gene: TRBV9
abundance: -
j_gene: TRBJ1-1
CDR3nt: TGTGCCAGCAGCGTAGACTATGGACAGGGTGATAGGGGCACTGAAGCTTTCTTT
CDR3aa: CASSVDYGQGDRGTEAFF

d_gene: TRBD1
v_gene: TRBV7-3
abundance: -
j_gene: TRBJ2-1
CDR3nt: TGTGCCAGCAGCGGAGCCAGGGGGCTGGTGAATGAGCAGTTCTTC
CDR3aa: CASSGARGLVNEQFF

d_gene: -
v_gene: TRBV7-3
abundance: few
j_gene: TRBJ1-2
CDR3nt: TGTGCCAGCAGCGGACAAGGGGACTATGGCTACACCTTC
CDR3aa: CASSGQGDYGYTF

d_gene: TRBD1
v_gene: TRBV19
abundance: -
j_gene: TRBJ2-7
CDR3nt: TGTGCCAGTAGTTCCTCCCGGGACAGGGGTGCCTACGAGCAGTACTTC
CDR3aa: CASSSSRDRGAYEQYF

d_gene: TRBD2
v_gene: TRBV9
abundance: -
j_gene: TRBJ2-3
CDR3nt: TGTGCCAGCAGCGTAGCTGGGACTAGCGGGAAACCCTGGGATACGCAGTATTTT
CDR3aa: CASSVAGTSGKPWDTQYF

d_gene: -
v_gene: TRBV2
abundance: -
j_gene: TRBJ2-1
CDR3nt: TGTGCCAGATTTCAGGGGGGTGAGCAGTTCTTC
CDR3aa: CARFQGGEQFF

d_gene: -
v_gene: TRBV7-8
abundance: -
j_gene: TRBJ1-1
CDR3nt: TGTGCCAGCAGCTCACAGCCGAACACTGAAGCTTTCTTT
CDR3aa: CASSSQPNTEAFF

d_gene: TRBD1
v_gene: TRBV18
abundance: -
j_gene: TRBJ1-2
CDR3nt: TGTGCCAGCTCACCGGGACAGGGGGATGGCTACACCTTC
CDR3aa: CASSPGQGDGYTF

d_gene: -
v_gene: TRBV11-3
abundance: -
j_gene: TRBJ2-1
CDR3nt: TGTGCCAGCAGCTTAGAAGGCAGGGCCTCCTACAATGAGCAGTTCTTC
CDR3aa: CASSLEGRASYNEQFF

d_gene: TRBD1
v_gene: TRBV19
abundance: -
j_gene: TRBJ1-1
CDR3nt: TGTGCCAGTAGTACCGGGACAGGGAACACTGAAGCTTTCTTT
CDR3aa: CASSTGTGNTEAFF

d_gene: TRBD1
v_gene: TRBV28
abundance: -
j_gene: TRBJ2-2
CDR3nt: TGTGCCAGCAGTTTATTAAGGGGGCGGATCACCGGGGAGCTGTTTTTT
CDR3aa: CASSLLRGRITGELFF

d_gene: -
v_gene: TRBV29-1
abundance: -
j_gene: TRBJ2-5
CDR3nt: TGCAGCGTTGAAGGAATTGCGGAGACCCAGTACTTC
CDR3aa: CSVEGIAETQYF

d_gene: TRBD1
v_gene: TRBV19
abundance: -
j_gene: TRBJ1-2
CDR3nt: TGTGCCAGTAGTGCGGGACAGGGCTATGGCTACACCTTC
CDR3aa: CASSAGQGYGYTF

d_gene: -
v_gene: TRBV6-5
abundance: -
j_gene: TRBJ1-2
CDR3nt: TGTGCCAGCAGTTTGGCGTCCAGGGTAGGCGGCTACACCTTC
CDR3aa: CASSLASRVGGYTF

d_gene: -
v_gene: TRBV6-5
abundance: -
j_gene: TRBJ1-1
CDR3nt: TGTGCCAGCACTAGACTCGGGGCCGGGGGCACTGAAGCTTTCTTT
CDR3aa: CASTRLGAGGTEAFF

d_gene: -
v_gene: TRBV11-2
abundance: -
j_gene: TRBJ2-4
CDR3nt: TGTGCCAGCAGCTTAGAGGGGCTGGACCATGGGTACTTC
CDR3aa: CASSLEGLDHGYF

d_gene: TRBD1
v_gene: TRBV6-1
abundance: -
j_gene: TRBJ2-1
CDR3nt: TGTGCCAGCAGTGAGATGGACAGGGTCTACAATGAGCAGTTCTTC
CDR3aa: CASSEMDRVYNEQFF

d_gene: TRBD1
v_gene: TRBV6-5
abundance: -
j_gene: TRBJ1-4
CDR3nt: TGTGCCAGCAGTAGACAGGGTTTCGAAAAACTGTTTTTT
CDR3aa: CASSRQGFEKLFF

d_gene: -
v_gene: TRBV6-6
abundance: -
j_gene: TRBJ1-2
CDR3nt: TGTGCCAGCAGTTACCCCCGGGGTATTGGTGGCTACACCTTC
CDR3aa: CASSYPRGIGGYTF

d_gene: TRBD2
v_gene: TRBV19
abundance: -
j_gene: TRBJ2-5
CDR3nt: TGTGCCAGTAGTATAGTTTTAGAGCGGGGACCGGGGGAGACCCAGTACTTC
CDR3aa: CASSIVLERGPGETQYF

d_gene: TRBD1
v_gene: TRBV2
abundance: few
j_gene: TRBJ2-7
CDR3nt: TGTGCCCTCACCCTACAGGGGGCGATCTCCTACGAGCAGTACTTC
CDR3aa: CALTLQGAISYEQYF

d_gene: TRBD2
v_gene: TRBV5-6
abundance: -
j_gene: TRBJ2-2
CDR3nt: TGTGCCAGCAGTCTAGCGGGGCGGTTTGGCGGGGAGCTGTTTTTT
CDR3aa: CASSLAGRFGGELFF

d_gene: TRBD2
v_gene: TRBV6-1
abundance: -
j_gene: TRBJ2-3
CDR3nt: TGTGCCAGCACGGCGGTAGCGGGTGAAACAGATACGCAGTATTTT
CDR3aa: CASTAVAGETDTQYF

d_gene: -
v_gene: TRBV6-5
abundance: -
j_gene: TRBJ2-1
CDR3nt: TGTGCCAGCAGTTTGTTCCGAGGATCCTACAATGAGCAGTTCTTC
CDR3aa: CASSLFRGSYNEQFF

d_gene: TRBD2
v_gene: TRBV7-2
abundance: -
j_gene: TRBJ2-1
CDR3nt: TGTGCCAGCAGCTTACTACTAGCGGGGGGGCCGGGTGAGCAGTTCTTC
CDR3aa: CASSLLLAGGPGEQFF

d_gene: -
v_gene: TRBV19
abundance: -
j_gene: TRBJ1-1
CDR3nt: TGTGCCAGTAAAACAGGGAACACTGAAGCTTTCTTT
CDR3aa: CASKTGNTEAFF

d_gene: TRBD1
v_gene: TRBV6-6
abundance: -
j_gene: TRBJ1-1
CDR3nt: TGTGCCAGCAGTTACCCTGGGACAGATGAAGCTTTCTTT
CDR3aa: CASSYPGTDEAFF

d_gene: -
v_gene: TRBV5-4
abundance: -
j_gene: TRBJ1-2
CDR3nt: TGTGCCAGCAGCTTGGGGCGTTCGGGGTTGAAAGGCTACACCTTC
CDR3aa: CASSLGRSGLKGYTF